Listed below are T cell receptor beta chains from one sample, sequenced in a study of blood T cell repertoires in COVID-19. Clones were sequenced by immunoSEQ multiplex PCR, and TCRdb holds only the in-frame ones, with some missing. This sample carries roughly 130,000 clones, around 90% of them seen once, and the ten largest clones take more than 3%. What was sequenced was peripheral blood. The receptors come from a man in his fifties with active COVID-19. The CDR3 runs from the conserved cysteine through the conserved F or W. Fields, in order: J gene, V gene, clone size, D gene, CDR3 DNA, CDR3 protein. The D gene is left open where the match is weak. Clone size is shown for a subset of rows, as once, few, many or a class of expanded clone.

j_call: TRBJ2-3
v_call: TRBV28
clone_size: NA
d_call: TRBD1
cdr3_nt: TGTGCCAGCAGTGTGGACAGGGGTATGAGGTATTTT
cdr3_aa: CASSVDRGMRYF

j_call: TRBJ2-6
v_call: TRBV11-3
clone_size: NA
d_call: NA
cdr3_nt: TGTGCCAGCAGCCGAGACTCTGGGGCCAACGTCCTGACTTTC
cdr3_aa: CASSRDSGANVLTF

j_call: TRBJ2-3
v_call: TRBV5-4
clone_size: few
d_call: NA
cdr3_nt: TGTGCCAGCAGCTTTCAACAGAGTCGGACAGATACGCAGTATTTT
cdr3_aa: CASSFQQSRTDTQYF

j_call: TRBJ1-2
v_call: TRBV6-5
clone_size: NA
d_call: TRBD1
cdr3_nt: TGTGCCAGCAGAGCTGACAGGGGACGAGGCTACACCTTC
cdr3_aa: CASRADRGRGYTF

j_call: TRBJ2-5
v_call: TRBV7-8
clone_size: NA
d_call: NA
cdr3_nt: TGTGCCAGCAGCCCAGGGTACCAAGAGACCCAGTACTTC
cdr3_aa: CASSPGYQETQYF

j_call: TRBJ2-1
v_call: TRBV7-2
clone_size: NA
d_call: TRBD2
cdr3_nt: TGTGCCAGCAGCCCGGGGAGCGGGGGGTACAATGAGCAGTTCTTC
cdr3_aa: CASSPGSGGYNEQFF

j_call: TRBJ1-5
v_call: TRBV19
clone_size: NA
d_call: TRBD1
cdr3_nt: TGTGCCAGTAGTGCCCGGACAGGGTCTCAGCCCCAGCATTTT
cdr3_aa: CASSARTGSQPQHF

j_call: TRBJ1-2
v_call: TRBV19
clone_size: NA
d_call: TRBD1
cdr3_nt: TGTGCCAGTAGAAACCGGGACAGGGGAAACTATGGCTACACCTTC
cdr3_aa: CASRNRDRGNYGYTF

j_call: TRBJ1-1
v_call: TRBV3-1/TRBV3-2
clone_size: NA
d_call: NA
cdr3_nt: TGTGCCAGCAGCCCTCCGGGGAACACTGAAGCTTTCTTT
cdr3_aa: CASSPPGNTEAFF

j_call: TRBJ2-4
v_call: TRBV19
clone_size: NA
d_call: TRBD1
cdr3_nt: TGTGCCAGTAGTGAGCCGACCGGGACAGGTTACAGATCCGTCAAAAACATTCAGTACTTC
cdr3_aa: CASSEPTGTGYRSVKNIQYF

j_call: TRBJ1-6
v_call: TRBV21-1
clone_size: NA
d_call: NA
cdr3_nt: TGTGCCAGCTTTTCTGGGCAGAATTCACCCCTCCACTTT
cdr3_aa: CASFSGQNSPLHF

j_call: TRBJ2-7
v_call: TRBV5-4
clone_size: NA
d_call: TRBD1
cdr3_nt: TGTGCCAGCAGCCCATTCGGGACAGGGGTAGGGTCCTACGAGCAGTACTTC
cdr3_aa: CASSPFGTGVGSYEQYF

j_call: TRBJ2-3
v_call: TRBV30
clone_size: NA
d_call: TRBD1
cdr3_nt: TGTGCCTGGATGACCCGGGACAGGGGAGCACCAGATACGCAGTATTTT
cdr3_aa: CAWMTRDRGAPDTQYF

j_call: TRBJ1-3
v_call: TRBV4-1
clone_size: NA
d_call: NA
cdr3_nt: TGCGCCAGCAGCCAAGGAGGGCGCGCCTCTGGAAACACCATATATTTT
cdr3_aa: CASSQGGRASGNTIYF

j_call: TRBJ2-2
v_call: TRBV18
clone_size: NA
d_call: TRBD1
cdr3_nt: TGTGCCAGCTCACCGGGACAGGGATCGGTCGGGGAGCTGTTTTTT
cdr3_aa: CASSPGQGSVGELFF

j_call: TRBJ2-1
v_call: TRBV7-9
clone_size: NA
d_call: NA
cdr3_nt: TGTGCCACCGCGCGTGCCCCGGAGCGGTACAATGAGCAGTTCTTC
cdr3_aa: CATARAPERYNEQFF

j_call: TRBJ1-1
v_call: TRBV28
clone_size: NA
d_call: NA
cdr3_nt: TGTGCCAGTAGAGGGGGGAACACTGAAGCTTTCTTT
cdr3_aa: CASRGGNTEAFF

j_call: TRBJ2-5
v_call: TRBV6-2/TRBV6-3
clone_size: NA
d_call: TRBD2
cdr3_nt: TGTGCCAGCAGCCCCCATGGGCTAGCGGAGTCTGGCGTGACCCAGTACTTC
cdr3_aa: CASSPHGLAESGVTQYF

j_call: TRBJ2-3
v_call: TRBV9
clone_size: NA
d_call: TRBD2
cdr3_nt: TGTGCCAGCAGCGCAAGACCGGGACTAGCGGGGGGGAGCACAGATACGCAGTATTTT
cdr3_aa: CASSARPGLAGGSTDTQYF

j_call: TRBJ2-1
v_call: TRBV12-3/TRBV12-4
clone_size: once
d_call: NA
cdr3_nt: TGTGCCAGCAGTTACGAGGCCACTGAGCAGTTCTTC
cdr3_aa: CASSYEATEQFF

j_call: TRBJ2-3
v_call: TRBV4-1
clone_size: NA
d_call: TRBD2
cdr3_nt: TGCGCCAGCAGCGTACGACTAGCGGGAGGCACAGATACGCAGTATTTT
cdr3_aa: CASSVRLAGGTDTQYF

j_call: TRBJ2-5
v_call: TRBV5-1
clone_size: once
d_call: NA
cdr3_nt: TGCGCCAGCAGCTTGTGGACTAACACAGAAGAGACCCAGTACTTC
cdr3_aa: CASSLWTNTEETQYF

j_call: TRBJ2-1
v_call: TRBV7-6
clone_size: NA
d_call: NA
cdr3_nt: TGTGCCAGCAGCTTCAAAAATGAGCAGTTCTTC
cdr3_aa: CASSFKNEQFF

j_call: TRBJ2-2
v_call: TRBV9
clone_size: NA
d_call: NA
cdr3_nt: TGTGCCAGCAGCGCCGACAGGACCTACACCGGGGAGCTGTTTTTT
cdr3_aa: CASSADRTYTGELFF

j_call: TRBJ2-1
v_call: TRBV5-4
clone_size: NA
d_call: NA
cdr3_nt: TGTGCCAGCAGCACCACTAATAACAATGAGCAGTTCTTC
cdr3_aa: CASSTTNNNEQFF

j_call: TRBJ2-1
v_call: TRBV5-1
clone_size: NA
d_call: TRBD1
cdr3_nt: TGCGCCAGCAGCTCGGGACAGGGATCCTGGGATGAGCAGTTCTTC
cdr3_aa: CASSSGQGSWDEQFF

j_call: TRBJ2-1
v_call: TRBV25-1
clone_size: NA
d_call: TRBD2
cdr3_nt: TGTGCCAGCAGTGAACAGGCTAGCGGGGCGGTCGTTATTGAGCAGTTCTTC
cdr3_aa: CASSEQASGAVVIEQFF

j_call: TRBJ2-5
v_call: TRBV7-3
clone_size: NA
d_call: NA
cdr3_nt: TGTGCCAGCAGCAAAGGCGGGGACCAAGAGACCCAGTACTTC
cdr3_aa: CASSKGGDQETQYF

j_call: TRBJ1-2
v_call: TRBV27
clone_size: NA
d_call: NA
cdr3_nt: TGTGCCAGCAGTGACCCCGGGACAAACTATGGCTACACCTTC
cdr3_aa: CASSDPGTNYGYTF

j_call: TRBJ2-4
v_call: TRBV13
clone_size: NA
d_call: TRBD2
cdr3_nt: TGTGCCAGCAGCTTCGGGACTAGCGGGAGTGCCAAAAACATTCAGTACTTC
cdr3_aa: CASSFGTSGSAKNIQYF

j_call: TRBJ1-2
v_call: TRBV6-1
clone_size: NA
d_call: NA
cdr3_nt: TGTGCCAGCAGTGAATATAGGGAGGACTATGGCTACACCTTC
cdr3_aa: CASSEYREDYGYTF

j_call: TRBJ2-7
v_call: TRBV7-9
clone_size: NA
d_call: TRBD1
cdr3_nt: TGTGCCAGCAGCTTCGCCGGGACAGGGGGCCGCGAGCAGTACTTC
cdr3_aa: CASSFAGTGGREQYF

j_call: TRBJ2-5
v_call: TRBV28
clone_size: NA
d_call: NA
cdr3_nt: TGTGCCAGCAGTACCCGACAGAGCAAAGAGACCCAGTACTTC
cdr3_aa: CASSTRQSKETQYF

j_call: TRBJ1-4
v_call: TRBV7-6
clone_size: NA
d_call: NA
cdr3_nt: TGTGCCAGCAGCTTGGTAGTTGGGGGAGGTGATGAAAAACTGTTTTTT
cdr3_aa: CASSLVVGGGDEKLFF

j_call: TRBJ2-1
v_call: TRBV4-1
clone_size: NA
d_call: NA
cdr3_nt: TGCGCCAGCAGTCCCCAGGAGGGCTCCTACAATGAGCAGTTCTTC
cdr3_aa: CASSPQEGSYNEQFF

j_call: TRBJ1-4
v_call: TRBV15
clone_size: NA
d_call: NA
cdr3_nt: TGTGCCACCAGCAGATGGGGGGGAGAAGAAAAACTGTTTTTT
cdr3_aa: CATSRWGGEEKLFF

j_call: TRBJ1-6
v_call: TRBV5-4
clone_size: NA
d_call: NA
cdr3_nt: TGTGCCAGCAGCGAGGCCCGTCGGATAGCGTCACCCCTCCACTTT
cdr3_aa: CASSEARRIASPLHF

j_call: TRBJ1-3
v_call: TRBV19
clone_size: NA
d_call: NA
cdr3_nt: TGTGCCAGTGTACAGGGCGCCTCTGGAAACACCATATATTTT
cdr3_aa: CASVQGASGNTIYF

j_call: TRBJ1-1
v_call: TRBV19
clone_size: NA
d_call: TRBD1
cdr3_nt: TGTGCCAGTAGCAGGGGACAGCTGAACACTGAAGCTTTCTTT
cdr3_aa: CASSRGQLNTEAFF

j_call: TRBJ1-2
v_call: TRBV29-1
clone_size: NA
d_call: NA
cdr3_nt: TGCAGCGTTGCTACCGCCTTAAACTATGGCTACACCTTC
cdr3_aa: CSVATALNYGYTF

j_call: TRBJ1-2
v_call: TRBV5-1
clone_size: NA
d_call: TRBD1
cdr3_nt: TGCGCCAGCAGCTTGGGAGGGGGCAATAACTATGGCTACACCTTC
cdr3_aa: CASSLGGGNNYGYTF

j_call: TRBJ2-3
v_call: TRBV5-5
clone_size: once
d_call: NA
cdr3_nt: TGTGCCAGCAGCATAGCACCCACAGATACGCAGTATTTT
cdr3_aa: CASSIAPTDTQYF

j_call: TRBJ2-2
v_call: TRBV5-1
clone_size: NA
d_call: TRBD2
cdr3_nt: TGCGCCAGCAACCCCGCCGGGGGGGACACCGGGGAGCTGTTTTTT
cdr3_aa: CASNPAGGDTGELFF

j_call: TRBJ2-5
v_call: TRBV19
clone_size: NA
d_call: NA
cdr3_nt: TGTGCCAGTTCCCTTCAGGGGGGCAGGGTCGGAGAGACCCAGTACTTC
cdr3_aa: CASSLQGGRVGETQYF

j_call: TRBJ2-2
v_call: TRBV12-3/TRBV12-4
clone_size: NA
d_call: NA
cdr3_nt: TGTGCCACGTCTAGCCCCGGGGAGCTGTTTTTT
cdr3_aa: CATSSPGELFF

j_call: TRBJ1-2
v_call: TRBV19
clone_size: NA
d_call: NA
cdr3_nt: TGTGCCAGTTCCAGTGGGCAGTTTCCTAACTATGGCTACACCTTC
cdr3_aa: CASSSGQFPNYGYTF

j_call: TRBJ1-2
v_call: TRBV6-5
clone_size: once
d_call: NA
cdr3_nt: TGTGCCAGCAGTTACTCGCCAGGGGTGAACTATGGCTACACCTTC
cdr3_aa: CASSYSPGVNYGYTF

j_call: TRBJ2-3
v_call: TRBV6-5
clone_size: NA
d_call: NA
cdr3_nt: TGTGCCAGCAGCTCCGGGACTAGCACAGATACGCAGTATTTT
cdr3_aa: CASSSGTSTDTQYF

j_call: TRBJ2-7
v_call: TRBV19
clone_size: NA
d_call: TRBD2
cdr3_nt: TGTGCCAGTAGTACGTTAGCGGGTTACGAGCAGTACTTC
cdr3_aa: CASSTLAGYEQYF

j_call: TRBJ1-5
v_call: TRBV7-8
clone_size: NA
d_call: NA
cdr3_nt: TGTGCCAGCAGCTTAGGGGACAATTCAAATCAGCCCCAGCATTTT
cdr3_aa: CASSLGDNSNQPQHF

j_call: TRBJ2-5
v_call: TRBV5-5
clone_size: NA
d_call: TRBD2
cdr3_nt: TGTGCCAGCAGCTTGCTCCTAGCGGGGGGGCAGGAGACCCAGTACTTC
cdr3_aa: CASSLLLAGGQETQYF

j_call: TRBJ2-6
v_call: TRBV5-1
clone_size: NA
d_call: NA
cdr3_nt: TGCGCCAGCAGCCCAGGGACTGGGGCCAACGTCCTGACTTTC
cdr3_aa: CASSPGTGANVLTF

j_call: TRBJ1-2
v_call: TRBV4-2
clone_size: few
d_call: TRBD1
cdr3_nt: TGTGCCAGCAGAGGACAGGGAAGTGGCTACACCTTC
cdr3_aa: CASRGQGSGYTF

j_call: TRBJ2-1
v_call: TRBV5-5
clone_size: NA
d_call: TRBD2
cdr3_nt: TGTGCCAGCAGCTTGGGTCTAGCGGGAGCCTACAATGAGCAGTTCTTC
cdr3_aa: CASSLGLAGAYNEQFF

j_call: TRBJ1-2
v_call: TRBV6-5
clone_size: NA
d_call: NA
cdr3_nt: TGTGCCGCGGGAGGACAGTCGAACTATGGCTACACCTTC
cdr3_aa: CAAGGQSNYGYTF

j_call: TRBJ2-7
v_call: TRBV6-6
clone_size: NA
d_call: TRBD1
cdr3_nt: TGTGCCAGCAGTTACCTCCGACAGGGGGACGAGCAGTACTTC
cdr3_aa: CASSYLRQGDEQYF

j_call: TRBJ2-7
v_call: TRBV2
clone_size: NA
d_call: TRBD1
cdr3_nt: TGTGCCAGCAGTCGGGACAGCGAACCGACCTACGAGCAGTACTTC
cdr3_aa: CASSRDSEPTYEQYF

j_call: TRBJ2-1
v_call: TRBV6-6
clone_size: many
d_call: NA
cdr3_nt: TGTGCCAGCAGTGACGGACAGAGCTCCTACAATGAGCAGTTCTTC
cdr3_aa: CASSDGQSSYNEQFF